A selection of T cell receptor beta chains follows, all from one sample in a study of beta chain features in type 1 diabetes. Method: immunoSEQ multiplex PCR; TCRdb's copy keeps in-frame clones and lacks some. In the table there are about 150,000 clones, 10% to 15% of which are singletons. Sequencing input: central memory CD4+ T cells from blood. These receptors all come from a man younger than 35 with type 1 diabetes. CDR3s include the opening cysteine and the closing phenylalanine or tryptophan. D genes are given only for firm matches. A row's size may be missing; if present it is once, few, many or a size class.

V gene	CDR3 length	clone size	J gene	D gene	CDR3 protein	CDR3 DNA
TRBV7-7	13	few	TRBJ1-1	-	CASSLSGDTEAFF	TGTGCTAGCAGCTTATCGGGGGACACTGAAGCTTTCTTT
TRBV5-6	17	few	TRBJ2-3	TRBD1	CASSFPWTGGSEDTQYF	TGTGCCAGCAGCTTTCCTTGGACAGGGGGAAGTGAAGATACGCAGTATTTT
TRBV5-4	14	-	TRBJ1-4	TRBD1	CASSWDRETEKLFF	TGTGCCAGCAGCTGGGACAGAGAGACTGAAAAACTGTTTTTT
TRBV27	15	-	TRBJ2-7	TRBD1	CASSPGTGLTYEQYF	TGTGCCAGCAGTCCCGGGACAGGCTTAACCTACGAGCAGTACTTC
TRBV19	14	few	TRBJ1-2	-	CASSIPGHLDGYTF	TGTGCCAGTAGTATACCGGGACATCTAGATGGCTACACCTTC
TRBV30	14	few	TRBJ2-1	TRBD2	CAWTKAGVYNEQFF	TGTGCCTGGACCAAAGCGGGGGTATACAATGAGCAGTTCTTC
TRBV11-2	12	-	TRBJ2-5	-	CASSSTLWTQYF	TGTGCCAGCAGCTCCACCCTCTGGACCCAGTACTTC
TRBV4-1	12	few	TRBJ1-1	-	CASSQTGNEAFF	TGCGCCAGCAGCCAAACCGGGAATGAAGCTTTCTTT
TRBV28	12	-	TRBJ1-2	-	CASSSTRGGYTF	TGTGCCAGCAGTTCTACTAGAGGCGGCTACACCTTC
TRBV7-9	13	-	TRBJ2-3	-	CASSGGIADTQYF	TGTGCCAGCAGCGGGGGGATCGCAGATACGCAGTATTTT
TRBV2	14	few	TRBJ1-5	-	CASSLGTFNQPQHF	TGTGCCAGCAGCCTCGGGACATTCAATCAGCCCCAGCATTTT
TRBV5-1	12	few	TRBJ1-1	-	CASSSGRLEAFF	TGCGCCAGCAGTTCGGGCCGCCTTGAAGCTTTCTTT
TRBV7-9	14	-	TRBJ2-7	TRBD1	CASSLPGQPYEQYF	TGTGCCAGCAGCCTTCCGGGACAGCCCTACGAGCAGTACTTC
TRBV5-1	14	few	TRBJ2-6	-	CASSLEAGANVLTF	TGCGCCAGCAGCTTGGAAGCAGGGGCCAACGTCCTGACTTTC
TRBV6-6	16	-	TRBJ2-3	TRBD2	CASSFPPSGNTDTQYF	TGTGCCAGCAGTTTCCCCCCTAGCGGGAACACAGATACGCAGTATTTT
TRBV19	14	few	TRBJ1-1	TRBD1	CASTRTGMNTEAFF	TGTGCCAGTACCAGGACAGGGATGAACACTGAAGCTTTCTTT
TRBV10-3	13	-	TRBJ1-3	-	CAIKRSSGNTIYF	TGTGCCATCAAAAGGAGCTCTGGAAACACCATATATTTT
TRBV25-1	11	few	TRBJ2-7	-	CASSRTYEQYF	TGTGCCAGCAGTCGGACCTACGAGCAGTACTTC
TRBV19	12	-	TRBJ2-1	-	CASSNTGREQFF	TGTGCCAGTAGTAACACAGGGCGGGAGCAGTTCTTC
TRBV19	15	few	TRBJ2-1	-	CASSPGPGVYNEQFF	TGTGCCAGTAGTCCAGGCCCCGGCGTTTACAATGAGCAGTTCTTC
TRBV5-1	20	few	TRBJ2-6	TRBD1	CASSFGQGITYGSGANVLTF	TGCGCCAGCAGCTTCGGACAGGGGATCACGTATGGCTCTGGGGCCAACGTCCTGACTTTC
TRBV29-1	14	few	TRBJ1-2	TRBD1	CSVEERGPHYGYTF	TGCAGCGTTGAAGAGAGGGGGCCTCACTATGGCTACACCTTC
TRBV11-3	14	-	TRBJ2-3	-	CASSLGFSTDTQYF	TGTGCCAGCAGCTTGGGGTTTAGCACAGATACGCAGTATTTT
TRBV18	13	-	TRBJ1-4	-	CASSPRPEEKLFF	TGTGCCAGCTCACCACGCCCAGAAGAAAAACTGTTTTTT
TRBV19	15	-	TRBJ2-2	TRBD2	CASTLGTGRTGELFF	TGTGCCAGTACCCTAGGGACCGGGAGGACCGGGGAGCTGTTTTTT
TRBV14	15	few	TRBJ2-1	TRBD1	CASNPDRGSYNEQFF	TGTGCCAGCAATCCGGACAGGGGTTCCTACAATGAGCAGTTCTTC
TRBV2	11	once	TRBJ2-5	-	CASMDWETQYF	TGTGCCAGCATGGATTGGGAGACCCAGTACTTC
TRBV7-2	13	few	TRBJ1-2	TRBD1	CASSLGQGLGYTF	TGTGCCAGCAGCTTAGGACAGGGGCTTGGCTACACCTTC
TRBV14	12	many	TRBJ2-3	-	CASSPSVDTQYF	TGTGCCAGCAGCCCCAGCGTAGATACGCAGTATTTT
TRBV7-6	15	many	TRBJ2-3	-	CASSLGTVSTDTQYF	TGTGCCAGCAGCTTGGGGACCGTTAGCACAGATACGCAGTATTTT
TRBV28	14	-	TRBJ1-1	TRBD1	CASSLGQGGTEAFF	TGTGCCAGCAGTTTAGGGCAGGGGGGCACTGAAGCTTTCTTT
TRBV7-8	17	few	TRBJ2-5	-	CASSPPNYRLSQETQYF	TGTGCCAGCAGCCCACCGAACTACAGGCTTTCCCAAGAGACCCAGTACTTC
TRBV28	12	medium-sized	TRBJ2-5	TRBD1	CASSGTEETQYF	TGTGCCAGCAGCGGGACAGAAGAGACCCAGTACTTC
TRBV5-1	14	-	TRBJ2-5	-	CASSTWTGQETQYF	TGCGCCAGCAGCACATGGACTGGGCAAGAGACCCAGTACTTC
TRBV2	12	few	TRBJ2-1	TRBD2	CASSGTRDEQFF	TGTGCCAGCAGTGGGACTAGGGATGAGCAGTTCTTC
TRBV9	14	few	TRBJ2-7	TRBD2	CASSPGTTYYEQYF	TGTGCCAGCAGTCCCGGGACTACCTACTACGAGCAGTACTTC
TRBV5-7	10	few	TRBJ1-6	-	CASSPFSLHF	TGTGCCAGCAGCCCCTTTTCCCTCCACTTT
TRBV9	13	-	TRBJ2-2	-	CASSVWVAGELFF	TGTGCCAGCAGCGTATGGGTAGCCGGGGAGCTGTTTTTT
TRBV30	13	few	TRBJ2-5	-	CAGSVGRWETQYF	TGTGCCGGGAGTGTCGGCCGGTGGGAGACCCAGTACTTC
TRBV30	12	many	TRBJ1-1	-	CAWSGGHEFAFF	TGTGCCTGGAGTGGGGGACACGAGTTTGCTTTCTTT
TRBV9	15	-	TRBJ2-6	-	CASSVLGSGANVLTF	TGTGCCAGCAGCGTACTGGGGAGCGGGGCCAACGTCCTGACTTTC
TRBV27	14	once	TRBJ1-2	TRBD1	CASSAGQGAYGYTF	TGTGCCAGCAGTGCTGGACAGGGGGCCTATGGCTACACCTTC
TRBV2	14	-	TRBJ1-6	-	CASSDRWAGSPLHF	TGTGCCAGCAGTGATAGATGGGCTGGGTCACCCCTCCACTTT
TRBV5-4	14	-	TRBJ2-5	-	CASSPGADQETQYF	TGTGCCAGCAGCCCTGGGGCAGACCAAGAGACCCAGTACTTC
TRBV30	13	few	TRBJ1-5	-	CAWGPDSNQPQHF	TGTGCCTGGGGCCCAGATAGCAATCAGCCCCAGCATTTT
TRBV7-8	14	-	TRBJ2-5	-	CASSLAGSEETQYF	TGTGCCAGCAGCTTAGCGGGGAGCGAAGAGACCCAGTACTTC
TRBV14	15	-	TRBJ1-2	-	CASSQVAGVIGGYTF	TGTGCCAGCAGCCAAGTCGCAGGGGTGATCGGTGGCTACACCTTC
TRBV5-6	14	few	TRBJ2-7	TRBD1	CASSRDRGRYEQYF	TGTGCCAGCAGCCGTGACAGGGGCCGGTACGAGCAGTACTTC
TRBV5-1	16	few	TRBJ2-3	-	CASSPLTGGGTDTQYF	TGCGCCAGCAGCCCACTCACTGGGGGAGGCACAGATACGCAGTATTTT
TRBV5-4	15	few	TRBJ2-3	-	CASSLAAGEADTQYF	TGTGCCAGCAGCTTGGCCGCCGGCGAAGCAGATACGCAGTATTTT
TRBV27	13	few	TRBJ1-5	-	CASSFGTHQPQHF	TGTGCCAGCAGTTTCGGAACGCATCAGCCCCAGCATTTT
TRBV7-3	14	-	TRBJ2-3	-	CASRTGLATDTQYF	TGTGCCAGCAGAACGGGACTCGCAACAGATACGCAGTATTTT
TRBV18	14	few	TRBJ1-4	-	CASSPSTTNEKLFF	TGTGCCAGCTCACCATCCACAACTAATGAAAAACTGTTTTTT
TRBV29-1	14	many	TRBJ1-1	TRBD1	CSVGTGGVDTEAFF	TGCAGCGTGGGGACAGGGGGCGTTGACACTGAAGCTTTCTTT